These T cell receptor beta chains were read from a single sample in a study of response to subunit inactivated influenza vaccine. TCRdb called the RT-PCR reads again in MiXCR, with one record for every CDR3 protein. The repertoire holds under 550,000 distinct CDR3 sequences, with around 7.7% as singletons. This sample comprised PBMCs from blood, obtained about 24 months after vaccination. The receptors were gathered from a man aged 50 to 69 who received an inactivated influenza vaccine. Both conserved end residues are part of each CDR3. D genes are given only for firm matches. Size is stated for part of the rows, as once, few or many counts, or as a class when the clone is expanded.

many	TRBD2	TRBV6-4	TRBJ2-1	TGTGCCAGCAGTCCAACTAGCGGGAGTGGCTATGAGCAGTTCTTC	CASSPTSGSGYEQFF
few	TRBD2	TRBV29-1	TRBJ2-1	TGCAGCGTCGGGACTAGCGGCTACAATGAGCAGTTCTTC	CSVGTSGYNEQFF
many	NA	TRBV6-2/TRBV6-3	TRBJ2-7	TGTGCCAGCAGTTACCCGACTACGCGAAACTACGAGCAGTACTTC	CASSYPTTRNYEQYF
NA	NA	TRBV7-2	TRBJ2-7	TGTGCCAGCAGCTCACACCCGGAAGAGCAGTACTTC	CASSSHPEEQYF
many	TRBD1	TRBV20-1	TRBJ2-3	TGCAGTGCTAGAGTATGGGAGACAGGGGTAGATACGCAGTATTTT	CSARVWETGVDTQYF
few	NA	TRBV27	TRBJ2-1	TGTGCGTCGAGGCTCGCCATCGATGAGCAGTTCTTC	CASRLAIDEQFF
NA	NA	TRBV10-3	TRBJ1-2	TGTGCCATCAGGGGCCAGGACGGAGCTAACTATGGCTACACCTTC	CAIRGQDGANYGYTF
NA	NA	TRBV24-1	TRBJ2-1	TGTGCCACCAGCGGACAGTGGTTTAACAATGAGCAGTTCTTC	CATSGQWFNNEQFF
NA	NA	TRBV20-1	TRBJ1-1	TGCAGTGCTACGGCGAGGGAACGGGTGAACACTGAAGCTTTCTTT	CSATARERVNTEAFF
many	NA	TRBV28	TRBJ2-4	TGTGCCAGCAGCAAGGGCTCACGAGGCATTCAGTACTTC	CASSKGSRGIQYF
NA	NA	TRBV7-2	TRBJ2-3	TGTGCCAGCAGCTATCGAAGTCCCGCAGATACGCAGTATTTT	CASSYRSPADTQYF
many	NA	TRBV7-2	TRBJ2-3	TGTGCCAGCAGCCAATATTCAGGTCAGCCGCAGTATTTT	CASSQYSGQPQYF
NA	NA	TRBV4-1	TRBJ2-2	TGCGCCAGCAGCCAAGATGCCGGGATAGCAGGGGAGCTGTTTTTT	CASSQDAGIAGELFF
few	TRBD2	TRBV19	TRBJ2-1	TGTGCCAGTACTTCCCCCCGGGTAGCGGGAGGCCAGGGGTCCTACAATGAGCAGTTCTTC	CASTSPRVAGGQGSYNEQFF
NA	NA	TRBV20-1	TRBJ2-1	TGCAGTGCTAGAGACCGCGTGAGCTCCTACAATGAGCAGTTCTTC	CSARDRVSSYNEQFF
many	NA	TRBV29-1	TRBJ2-5	TGCAGCGTCGGATTAGGGTCATCCCAGGGGCCCCAGTACTTC	CSVGLGSSQGPQYF
many	NA	TRBV11-2	TRBJ2-3	TGTGCCAGCAGCGCCCGGGACAGCACAGATACGCAGTATTTT	CASSARDSTDTQYF
many	NA	TRBV7-3	TRBJ2-5	TGTGCCAGCAGCTTATTGGGCCAAGAGACCCAGTACTTC	CASSLLGQETQYF
many	TRBD2	TRBV20-1	TRBJ2-1	TGCAGTGCTAGAGCGCTTCTAGCGGGGAGCTCCTACAATGAGCAGTTCTTC	CSARALLAGSSYNEQFF
few	NA	TRBV28	TRBJ1-4	TGTGCCAGCAGTTCACCCTGGGGGCCTACTGAAAAACTGTTTTTT	CASSSPWGPTEKLFF
few	NA	TRBV5-1	TRBJ2-3	TGCGCCAGCAGCTTGGATTGGGAAGCGAGGAGCACAGATACGCAGTATTTT	CASSLDWEARSTDTQYF
few	TRBD1	TRBV6-5	TRBJ1-4	TGTGCCAGCAGTTACTCAGACAGGGGAAATGAAAAACTGTTTTTT	CASSYSDRGNEKLFF
NA	TRBD1	TRBV18	TRBJ1-5	TGTGCCAGCTCACCACCCGGCAGGGGGATCAGCAATCAGCCCCAGCATTTT	CASSPPGRGISNQPQHF
NA	NA	TRBV5-4	TRBJ2-3	TGTGCCAGCAGCTTGCGGGGCGTTGGCACAGATACGCAGTATTTT	CASSLRGVGTDTQYF
many	TRBD2	TRBV29-1	TRBJ2-2	TGCAGCGTTTACTTTACTAGCGGGCCCGGGGAGCTGTTTTTT	CSVYFTSGPGELFF
few	TRBD2	TRBV20-1	TRBJ2-7	TGCAGTGCCCCAAACCCGGCTAGCGGGACCTACGAGCAGTACTTC	CSAPNPASGTYEQYF
NA	NA	TRBV5-1	TRBJ2-5	TGCGCCAGCAGCCTCGGGACCGCCGGGGAGACCCAGTACTTC	CASSLGTAGETQYF
many	NA	TRBV15	TRBJ2-3	TGTGCCACCAGCAGAGGTACTGGACTCACAGATACGCAGTATTTT	CATSRGTGLTDTQYF
NA	TRBD1	TRBV9	TRBJ1-1	TGTGCCAGCAGCGTAGATGGGACAGGTCCTTCTGAAGCTTTCTTT	CASSVDGTGPSEAFF
many	NA	TRBV7-9	TRBJ2-2	TGTGCCAGCAGCTTAGGATCGGGGAACACCGGGGAGCTGTTTTTT	CASSLGSGNTGELFF
few	TRBD2	TRBV4-1	TRBJ2-1	TGCGCCAGCAGCCAACTGCCGGGACTAGCGGGCCATGAGCAGTTCTTC	CASSQLPGLAGHEQFF
NA	TRBD1	TRBV28	TRBJ2-7	TGTGCCAGCAGGATCTCGACAGGGCCCGAGCAGTACTTC	CASRISTGPEQYF
many	TRBD1	TRBV4-1	TRBJ2-2	TGCGCCAGCAGCCAGGGGACAGGAGTCACCGGGGAGCTGTTTTTT	CASSQGTGVTGELFF
few	NA	TRBV6-2/TRBV6-3	TRBJ2-7	TGTGCCAGCAGGACTCGGGCCTTTACCTACGAGCAGTACTTC	CASRTRAFTYEQYF
NA	NA	TRBV7-4	TRBJ2-7	TGTGCCAGCAGCTTAGGAGGTTGGCCAGGGGATAGCTACGAGCAGTACTTC	CASSLGGWPGDSYEQYF